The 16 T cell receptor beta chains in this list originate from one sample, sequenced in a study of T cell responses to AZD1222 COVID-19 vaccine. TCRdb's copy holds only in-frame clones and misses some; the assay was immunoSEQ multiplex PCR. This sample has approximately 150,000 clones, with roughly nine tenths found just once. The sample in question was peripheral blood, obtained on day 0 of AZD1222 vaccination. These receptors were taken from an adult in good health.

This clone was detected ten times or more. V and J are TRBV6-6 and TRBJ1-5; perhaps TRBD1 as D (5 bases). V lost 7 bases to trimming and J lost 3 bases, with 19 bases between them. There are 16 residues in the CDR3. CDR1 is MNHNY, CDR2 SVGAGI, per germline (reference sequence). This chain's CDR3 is CASTPGVSEFNQPQHF. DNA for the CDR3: TGTGCCAGCACCCCGGGGGTATCCGAATTCAATCAGCCCCAGCATTTT.

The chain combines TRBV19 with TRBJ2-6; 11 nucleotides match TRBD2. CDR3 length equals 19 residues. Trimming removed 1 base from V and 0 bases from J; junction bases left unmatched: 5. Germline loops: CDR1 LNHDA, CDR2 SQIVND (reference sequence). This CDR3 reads CASSIGLAGGPSGANVLTF. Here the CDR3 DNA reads TGTGCCAGTAGTATAGGGCTAGCGGGGGGACCCTCTGGGGCCAACGTCCTGACTTTC.

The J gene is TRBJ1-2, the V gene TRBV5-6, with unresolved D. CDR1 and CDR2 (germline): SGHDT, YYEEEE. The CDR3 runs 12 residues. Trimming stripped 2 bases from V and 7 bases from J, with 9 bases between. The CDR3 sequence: CASSFLFSGYTF. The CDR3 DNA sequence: TGTGCCAGCAGCTTCTTATTCTCTGGCTACACCTTC.

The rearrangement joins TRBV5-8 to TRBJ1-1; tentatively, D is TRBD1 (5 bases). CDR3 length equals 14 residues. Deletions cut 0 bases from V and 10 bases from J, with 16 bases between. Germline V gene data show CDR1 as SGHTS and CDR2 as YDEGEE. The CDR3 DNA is TGTGCCAGCAGCTTGGATGTGGCAGGGTTAGTAGCTTTCTTT. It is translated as CASSLDVAGLVAFF.

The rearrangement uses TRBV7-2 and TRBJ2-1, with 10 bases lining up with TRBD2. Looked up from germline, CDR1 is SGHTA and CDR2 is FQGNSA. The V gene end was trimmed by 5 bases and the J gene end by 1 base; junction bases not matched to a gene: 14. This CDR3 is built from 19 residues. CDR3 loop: CASSHPKRGGRESYNEQFF. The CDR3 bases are TGTGCCAGCAGCCACCCCAAGCGGGGGGGCAGGGAGTCCTACAATGAGCAGTTCTTC.

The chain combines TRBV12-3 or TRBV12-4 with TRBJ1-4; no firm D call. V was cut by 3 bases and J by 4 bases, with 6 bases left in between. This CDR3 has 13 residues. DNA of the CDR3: TGTGCCAGCAGTTTGCGCCTTAATGAAAAACTGTTTTTT. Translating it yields CASSLRLNEKLFF.

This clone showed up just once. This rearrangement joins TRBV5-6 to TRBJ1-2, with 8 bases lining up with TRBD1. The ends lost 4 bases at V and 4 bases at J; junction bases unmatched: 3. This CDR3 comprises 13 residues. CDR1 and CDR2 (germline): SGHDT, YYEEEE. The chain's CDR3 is CASSPGTGYGYTF. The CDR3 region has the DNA TGTGCCAGCAGCCCAGGGACAGGCTATGGCTACACCTTC.

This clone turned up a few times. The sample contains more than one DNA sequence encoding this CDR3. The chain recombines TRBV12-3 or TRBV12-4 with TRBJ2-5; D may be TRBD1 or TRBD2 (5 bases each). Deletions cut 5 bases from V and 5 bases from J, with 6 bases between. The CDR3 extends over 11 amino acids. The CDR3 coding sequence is TGTGCCAGCAGTCGGGGCGAGACCCAGTACTTC. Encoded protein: CASSRGETQYF.

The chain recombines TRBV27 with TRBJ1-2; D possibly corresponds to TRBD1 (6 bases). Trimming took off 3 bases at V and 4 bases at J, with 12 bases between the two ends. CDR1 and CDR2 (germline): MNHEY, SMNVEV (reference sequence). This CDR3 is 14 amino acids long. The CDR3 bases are TGTGCCAGCAGTTTTGGCAGGGGAGGCTATGGCTACACCTTC. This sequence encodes CASSFGRGGYGYTF.

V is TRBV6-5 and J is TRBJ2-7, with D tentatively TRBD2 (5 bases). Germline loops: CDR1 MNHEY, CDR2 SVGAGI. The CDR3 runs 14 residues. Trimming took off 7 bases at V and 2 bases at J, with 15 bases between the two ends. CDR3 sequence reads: CASTPSRGTYEQYF. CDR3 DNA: TGTGCCAGCACCCCTAGCCGAGGCACCTACGAGCAGTACTTC.

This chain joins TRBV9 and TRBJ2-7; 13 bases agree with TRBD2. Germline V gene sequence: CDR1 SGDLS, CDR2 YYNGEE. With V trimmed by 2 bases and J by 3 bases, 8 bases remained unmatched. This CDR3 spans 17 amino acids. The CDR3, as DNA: TGTGCCAGCAGCGTTGGTGCGACTAGCGGGGGGAGCTACGAGCAGTACTTC. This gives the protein CASSVGATSGGSYEQYF.

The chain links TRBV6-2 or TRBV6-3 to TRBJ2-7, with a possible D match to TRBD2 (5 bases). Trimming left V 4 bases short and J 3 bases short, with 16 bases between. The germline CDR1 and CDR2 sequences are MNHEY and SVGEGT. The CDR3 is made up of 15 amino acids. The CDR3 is CASSSVSETLYEQYF. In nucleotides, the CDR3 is TGTGCCAGCAGTTCCGTTAGCGAGACCCTCTACGAGCAGTACTTC.

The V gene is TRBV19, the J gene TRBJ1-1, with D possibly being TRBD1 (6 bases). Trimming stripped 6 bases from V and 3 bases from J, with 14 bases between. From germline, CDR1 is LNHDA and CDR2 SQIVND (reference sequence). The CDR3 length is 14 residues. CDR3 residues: CASSRGGIHTEAFF. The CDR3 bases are TGTGCCAGTAGCAGAGGGGGGATCCACACTGAAGCTTTCTTT.

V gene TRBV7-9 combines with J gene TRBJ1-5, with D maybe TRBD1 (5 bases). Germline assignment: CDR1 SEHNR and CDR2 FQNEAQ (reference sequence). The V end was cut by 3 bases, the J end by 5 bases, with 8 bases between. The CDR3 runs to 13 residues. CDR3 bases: TGTGCCAGCAGCTTCGGCAGGGATCAGCCCCAGCATTTT. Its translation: CASSFGRDQPQHF.

The DNA of the CDR3 is TGTGCCACCAGTGATCCAGCGGGAGCGTTCAAGACCCAGTACTTC. It codes for CATSDPAGAFKTQYF. V gene TRBV24-1 combines with J gene TRBJ2-5, with TRBD2 matching over 8 bases. This CDR3 has 15 amino acids. Germline trimming cut 3 bases from V and 6 bases from J; bases unmatched to any gene: 8. Per germline, CDR1 KGHDR and CDR2 SFDVKD.

CDR3 bases: TGTGCCAGCACAGGGGTCTTGGGCTATGGCTACACCTTC. Residues: CASTGVLGYGYTF. This chain uses TRBV2 with TRBJ1-2; maybe TRBD1 (6 bases). Germline V gene lookup returns CDR1 SNHLY and CDR2 FYNNEI. There are 13 residues in the CDR3. Trimming shortened V by 7 bases and J by 4 bases, and 13 bases separated the two germline ends.